The rows below give T cell receptor beta chains drawn from one sample of a study of shared clonotypes between healthy human individuals. The data were produced by immunoSEQ multiplex PCR, yet TCRdb's version contains in-frame clones alone and is incomplete. This table holds around 990,000 clones, approximately 80% found once. Specimen: memory CD4+ T cells from PBMCs. The receptors were gathered from a man in his late teens or twenties in good health. Some clones in this sample may be carry-over from other donors' samples. Each CDR3 is given with its conserved first and last residue. D genes are given only for firm matches. The size entry is marked missing in some rows and otherwise reads once, few, many or a size class.

CDR3 DNA: TGTGCCAGCAGCCAGGATTTAGGGGGACCTGGAAACACCATATATTTT
CDR3 protein: CASSQDLGGPGNTIYF
clone size: many
J gene: TRBJ1-3
V gene: TRBV4-2
D gene: -

CDR3 DNA: TGTGCCAGCAGCCTCGGGGGTGGTCAGCCCCAGCATTTT
CDR3 protein: CASSLGGGQPQHF
clone size: few
J gene: TRBJ1-5
V gene: TRBV7-9
D gene: -

CDR3 DNA: TGTGCCAGCAGTGGGACAGTCATCAGCTCCTATAATTCACCCCTCCACTTT
CDR3 protein: CASSGTVISSYNSPLHF
clone size: -
J gene: TRBJ1-6
V gene: TRBV6-1
D gene: -

CDR3 DNA: TGTGCCAGCAGTTTAAGTGGTCTAGGGACTGGACCGGGGGGGCAGTACTTC
CDR3 protein: CASSLSGLGTGPGGQYF
clone size: many
J gene: TRBJ2-7
V gene: TRBV28
D gene: TRBD2

CDR3 DNA: TGTGCCAGCAGCTTAGATCTGGCTAGCGGTTACAATGAGCAGTTCTTC
CDR3 protein: CASSLDLASGYNEQFF
clone size: -
J gene: TRBJ2-1
V gene: TRBV11-3
D gene: TRBD2

CDR3 DNA: TGCGCCAGCAGCCAAGGTTTACTAGCGGGAGCTCATGAGCAGTTCTTC
CDR3 protein: CASSQGLLAGAHEQFF
clone size: -
J gene: TRBJ2-1
V gene: TRBV4-3
D gene: TRBD2

CDR3 DNA: TGCAGCGTTGAAAGGATAGCGGGGCAAGAGACCCAGTACTTC
CDR3 protein: CSVERIAGQETQYF
clone size: -
J gene: TRBJ2-5
V gene: TRBV29-1
D gene: TRBD2

CDR3 DNA: TGTGCCAGCAGCGAAGGACCCCGCTCCTACAATGAGCAGTTCTTC
CDR3 protein: CASSEGPRSYNEQFF
clone size: -
J gene: TRBJ2-1
V gene: TRBV6-1
D gene: -

CDR3 DNA: TGTGCCAGCAGTGAAGGGCAGGCCCGCACAGATACGCAGTATTTT
CDR3 protein: CASSEGQARTDTQYF
clone size: -
J gene: TRBJ2-3
V gene: TRBV2
D gene: -

CDR3 DNA: TGTGCCAGCAGGCCCTCCTCTGGAAACACCATATATTTT
CDR3 protein: CASRPSSGNTIYF
clone size: -
J gene: TRBJ1-3
V gene: TRBV14
D gene: -

CDR3 DNA: TGTGCCATCAGTGAGTCGGGGCGCATGAACACTGAAGCTTTCTTT
CDR3 protein: CAISESGRMNTEAFF
clone size: few
J gene: TRBJ1-1
V gene: TRBV10-3
D gene: -

CDR3 DNA: TGTGCCAGCAGCTTGGCTGCGGCGGGAGCGTCGGAAGATACGCAGTATTTT
CDR3 protein: CASSLAAAGASEDTQYF
clone size: -
J gene: TRBJ2-3
V gene: TRBV5-6
D gene: TRBD2

CDR3 DNA: TGTGCCACCAGCCGACGCAGAACAGGGTACCAAGAGACCCAGTACTTC
CDR3 protein: CATSRRRTGYQETQYF
clone size: -
J gene: TRBJ2-5
V gene: TRBV15
D gene: -

CDR3 DNA: TGTGCCAGCAGTGATCTTACTAGCGGGGGGTACGAGCAGTACTTC
CDR3 protein: CASSDLTSGGYEQYF
clone size: -
J gene: TRBJ2-7
V gene: TRBV28
D gene: TRBD2

CDR3 DNA: TGCAGTGCTAGAGTGCCCCCGGCCCAGTACTTC
CDR3 protein: CSARVPPAQYF
clone size: -
J gene: TRBJ2-5
V gene: TRBV20-1
D gene: -

CDR3 DNA: TGTGCCAGTACCCAGATGGGCGGGAATCAGCCCCAGCATTTT
CDR3 protein: CASTQMGGNQPQHF
clone size: -
J gene: TRBJ1-5
V gene: TRBV19
D gene: -

CDR3 DNA: TGCGCCAGCAGCTTGGTAGGCGGGAGCACAGATACGCAGTATTTT
CDR3 protein: CASSLVGGSTDTQYF
clone size: -
J gene: TRBJ2-3
V gene: TRBV5-1
D gene: -

CDR3 DNA: TGCGCCAGCAGTGAGATAGTGTGGCAGGTCTCCTACGAGCAGTACTTC
CDR3 protein: CASSEIVWQVSYEQYF
clone size: once
J gene: TRBJ2-7
V gene: TRBV10-1
D gene: -

CDR3 DNA: TGTGCCAGCAGCTTAGCAATTCTCTCTGGAAACACCATATATTTT
CDR3 protein: CASSLAILSGNTIYF
clone size: once
J gene: TRBJ1-3
V gene: TRBV11-2
D gene: -

CDR3 DNA: TGTGCCAGCAGCAGGGTCCGGCCCACAGATACGCAGTATTTT
CDR3 protein: CASSRVRPTDTQYF
clone size: once
J gene: TRBJ2-3
V gene: TRBV25-1
D gene: -

CDR3 DNA: TGTGCCAGCAGCGGTTCCAGCGGGAGGAACTGGTACGAGCAGTACTTC
CDR3 protein: CASSGSSGRNWYEQYF
clone size: -
J gene: TRBJ2-7
V gene: TRBV9
D gene: TRBD2

CDR3 DNA: TGCGCCAGCAGCGGGGGGCCCTCTAGCACAGATACGCAGTATTTT
CDR3 protein: CASSGGPSSTDTQYF
clone size: -
J gene: TRBJ2-3
V gene: TRBV4-1
D gene: -

CDR3 DNA: TGTGCCAGCTCGACTAGCGGGAGTTACACAGATACGCAGTATTTT
CDR3 protein: CASSTSGSYTDTQYF
clone size: -
J gene: TRBJ2-3
V gene: TRBV6-4
D gene: TRBD2

CDR3 DNA: TGTGCCACCAGCAGGGGTCTGGGGGGGTTGCACACTGAAGCTTTCTTT
CDR3 protein: CATSRGLGGLHTEAFF
clone size: once
J gene: TRBJ1-1
V gene: TRBV15
D gene: -

CDR3 DNA: TGCAGCGTGTCCTCATCGGCGAACACCGGGGAGCTGTTTTTT
CDR3 protein: CSVSSSANTGELFF
clone size: once
J gene: TRBJ2-2
V gene: TRBV29-1
D gene: -

CDR3 DNA: TGTGCCAGCAGTCCCTATCATACCAGGCGTAGGGGACGCGAGCAGTACTTC
CDR3 protein: CASSPYHTRRRGREQYF
clone size: -
J gene: TRBJ2-7
V gene: TRBV28
D gene: -

CDR3 DNA: TGTGCCAGCAGCTTCTACAGTTCCTACGAGCAGTACTTC
CDR3 protein: CASSFYSSYEQYF
clone size: once
J gene: TRBJ2-7
V gene: TRBV11-2
D gene: -

CDR3 DNA: TGCGCCAGCAGCTCCGTAACTAGCGGGAGGGCCACCGGGGAGCTGTTTTTT
CDR3 protein: CASSSVTSGRATGELFF
clone size: -
J gene: TRBJ2-2
V gene: TRBV5-1
D gene: TRBD2

CDR3 DNA: TGTGCCACCAGCAGGACAGGGACTTACTCTGGAAACACCATATATTTT
CDR3 protein: CATSRTGTYSGNTIYF
clone size: -
J gene: TRBJ1-3
V gene: TRBV15
D gene: TRBD1

CDR3 DNA: TGTGCCAGCAGTTTAGAGCCGGGCGACTATGGCTACACCTTC
CDR3 protein: CASSLEPGDYGYTF
clone size: once
J gene: TRBJ1-2
V gene: TRBV27
D gene: -

CDR3 DNA: TGTGCCAGCAGTTTTGACGTCACCGGGGAGCTGTTTTTT
CDR3 protein: CASSFDVTGELFF
clone size: few
J gene: TRBJ2-2
V gene: TRBV28
D gene: -

CDR3 DNA: TGTGCCAGCAGCTTGGGTAGGGCCTGGGGTTACGAGCAGTACTTC
CDR3 protein: CASSLGRAWGYEQYF
clone size: once
J gene: TRBJ2-7
V gene: TRBV7-2
D gene: -

CDR3 DNA: TGTGCCAGCAGCACCAAACCCAGGGACAGCCACACAGATACGCAGTATTTT
CDR3 protein: CASSTKPRDSHTDTQYF
clone size: few
J gene: TRBJ2-3
V gene: TRBV11-3
D gene: TRBD1

CDR3 DNA: TGCGCCAGCAGCGTGACTGGCGATCCGCAGTATTTT
CDR3 protein: CASSVTGDPQYF
clone size: few
J gene: TRBJ2-3
V gene: TRBV5-1
D gene: -

CDR3 DNA: TGCGCCAGCAGCCTCACCAGCGCGGGAGGTTCCTACGAGCAGTACTTC
CDR3 protein: CASSLTSAGGSYEQYF
clone size: -
J gene: TRBJ2-7
V gene: TRBV5-1
D gene: TRBD2

CDR3 DNA: TGTGCCAGCAGCAAGTTGCTACCCGGACAGACGGGAGAGCAGTACTTC
CDR3 protein: CASSKLLPGQTGEQYF
clone size: -
J gene: TRBJ2-5
V gene: TRBV7-9
D gene: -

CDR3 DNA: TGTGCCAGCAGCCAGCGTGGGACGCCCCCAGAGACCCAGTACTTC
CDR3 protein: CASSQRGTPPETQYF
clone size: -
J gene: TRBJ2-5
V gene: TRBV4-2
D gene: -

CDR3 DNA: TGTGCCAGCAGCCAAGCCGGGACAAGTGGAGGAAACACCATATATTTT
CDR3 protein: CASSQAGTSGGNTIYF
clone size: -
J gene: TRBJ1-3
V gene: TRBV4-2
D gene: -

CDR3 DNA: TGTGCCAGCAATCGGGACAGTTATGTCGGGGAGCTGTTTTTT
CDR3 protein: CASNRDSYVGELFF
clone size: -
J gene: TRBJ2-2
V gene: TRBV2
D gene: TRBD1

CDR3 DNA: TGTGCCAGCAGCCCCGGGGGGGGCACTGGCTACACCTTC
CDR3 protein: CASSPGGGTGYTF
clone size: -
J gene: TRBJ1-2
V gene: TRBV5-6
D gene: -

CDR3 DNA: TGTGCCAGCAGCTTGGGACTAGCGAACGACGAGCAGTACTTC
CDR3 protein: CASSLGLANDEQYF
clone size: few
J gene: TRBJ2-7
V gene: TRBV5-8
D gene: TRBD2

CDR3 DNA: TGTGCCAGCAGCCCTTTGGGGACAGTCGCTAGCACAGATACGCAGTATTTT
CDR3 protein: CASSPLGTVASTDTQYF
clone size: -
J gene: TRBJ2-3
V gene: TRBV5-4
D gene: TRBD1

CDR3 DNA: TGTGCCAGCAGTTCCATTTCCTACCTGCCCCACTATGGCTACACCTTC
CDR3 protein: CASSSISYLPHYGYTF
clone size: -
J gene: TRBJ1-2
V gene: TRBV6-5
D gene: -

CDR3 DNA: TGTGCCAGCAGCGTAGACGTCACTGGGGACTCTGGTGAGGGGTCTAACTATGGCTACACCTTC
CDR3 protein: CASSVDVTGDSGEGSNYGYTF
clone size: -
J gene: TRBJ1-2
V gene: TRBV9
D gene: -

CDR3 DNA: TGTGCCATCAGCCCAGGGGGGCAGTTGGGGGAGCTGTTTTTT
CDR3 protein: CAISPGGQLGELFF
clone size: -
J gene: TRBJ2-2
V gene: TRBV10-3
D gene: -

CDR3 DNA: TGTGCCAGCACTGGCCGGGGCCTTACCTACGAGCAGTACTTC
CDR3 protein: CASTGRGLTYEQYF
clone size: -
J gene: TRBJ2-7
V gene: TRBV6-5
D gene: -

CDR3 DNA: TGTGCCAGCAGCTTAGCAAGAGCCCCGGGTGGCGGGAGGGCCTACGAGCAGTACTTC
CDR3 protein: CASSLARAPGGGRAYEQYF
clone size: -
J gene: TRBJ2-7
V gene: TRBV11-3
D gene: TRBD2